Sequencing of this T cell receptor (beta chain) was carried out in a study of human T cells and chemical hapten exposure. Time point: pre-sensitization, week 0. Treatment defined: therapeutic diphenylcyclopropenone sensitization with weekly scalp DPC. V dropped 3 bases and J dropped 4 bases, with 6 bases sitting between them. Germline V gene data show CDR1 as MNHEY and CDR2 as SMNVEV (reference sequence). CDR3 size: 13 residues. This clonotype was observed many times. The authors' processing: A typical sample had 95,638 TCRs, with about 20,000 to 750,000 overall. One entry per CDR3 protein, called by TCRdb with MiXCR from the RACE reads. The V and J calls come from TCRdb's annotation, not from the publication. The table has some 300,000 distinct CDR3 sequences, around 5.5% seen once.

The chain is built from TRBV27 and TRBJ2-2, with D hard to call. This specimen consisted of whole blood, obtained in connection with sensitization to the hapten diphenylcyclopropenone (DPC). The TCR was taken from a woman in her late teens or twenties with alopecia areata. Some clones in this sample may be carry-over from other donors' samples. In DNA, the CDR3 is TGTGCCAGCAGTTTGTCGCGCACCGGGGAGCTGTTTTTT. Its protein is CASSLSRTGELFF.